These 28 T cell receptor beta chains were sequenced from one sample in a study of T-cell memory formation after mild COVID-19. TCRdb reprocessed the 5' RACE reads via MiXCR and lists one record per CDR3 protein. The table includes hundreds of thousands of distinct CDR3 sequences, approximately 21% detected once. The sample comprised PBMCs or a T cell subset sorted from them (not recorded which). These receptors came from an adult woman who had mild COVID-19 (a few samples of this study predate the infection). Cell type and time point are not known.

This clonotype was counted a single time. DNA of the CDR3: TGTGCCACCAGTGATTCTAGCGCAGAGACCCAGTACTTC. As protein: CATSDSSAETQYF. The chain employs TRBV24-1 and TRBJ2-5, with a tentative D call TRBD2 (6 bases). The CDR3 totals 13 residues. With 2 bases removed from V and 4 bases from J, the gap between germline ends came to 7 bases. The germline V gene encodes CDR1 KGHDR and CDR2 SFDVKD.

This chain joins TRBV14 and TRBJ2-7, with D unclear. V was clipped by 3 bases and J by 6 bases, with 18 bases between them. The germline gives CDR1 SGHDN, CDR2 FVKESK. This CDR3 region has 15 residues. The CDR3: CASSHLRVNFREQYF. CDR3 bases: TGTGCCAGCAGCCACCTCCGGGTAAATTTCCGCGAGCAGTACTTC.

V is TRBV2 and J is TRBJ2-6; TRBD2 might be the D (6 bases). The V end lost 10 bases, the J end lost 2 bases, and 15 bases lay between the germline ends. Germline CDR1 reads SNHLY; CDR2 reads FYNNEI. The length of the CDR3 is 15 residues. CDR3 DNA sequence: TGTGCCACCTCTCCTCGGGAGCCTGGGGCCAACGTCCTGACTTTC. Translated: CATSPREPGANVLTF. Together with reference TRBV2 and TRBJ2-6, the CDR3 gives the full variable domain: EPEVTQTPSHQVTQMGQEVILRCVPISNHLYFYWYRQILGQKVEFLVSFYNNEISEKSEIFDDQFSVERPDGSNFTLKIRSTKLEDSAMYFCATSPREPGANVLTFGAGSRLTVL.

The rearrangement joins TRBV10-3 to TRBJ2-7, with TRBD2 matching 8 bases. The CDR3 is made up of 15 amino acids. The V and J ends lost 2 bases and 1 base, in that order; junction bases with no gene match: 4. Germline CDR1 and CDR2: ENHRY and SYGVKD. The CDR3 protein is CAISESGSRSYEQYF. In nucleotides, the CDR3 is TGTGCCATCAGTGAGAGCGGGAGTCGGTCCTACGAGCAGTACTTC.

Only a few counts were recorded for this clonotype. This chain uses TRBV9 with TRBJ2-2, with a tentative D call TRBD1 (6 bases). Deletions cut 0 bases from V and 1 base from J, with 13 bases between. This CDR3 comprises 17 residues. CDR1 SGDLS and CDR2 YYNGEE come from the germline V gene. The CDR3: CASSVVPGRGNTGELFF. The CDR3 DNA sequence: TGTGCCAGCAGCGTAGTTCCCGGCAGGGGGAACACCGGGGAGCTGTTTTTT.

V is TRBV4-2 and J is TRBJ2-7; D may correspond to TRBD1 or TRBD2 (6 bases each). This CDR3 has 17 amino acids. V lost 0 bases and J 4 bases, leaving 19 bases between the germline ends. Germline V lookup: CDR1 LGHNA, CDR2 YNFKEQ. CDR3 sequence (DNA): TGTGCCAGCAGCCAAGATGGGGGGCCCAGTCCCTTTTACGAGCAGTACTTC. It encodes CASSQDGGPSPFYEQYF.

This clonotype was recorded at least ten times. This chain links TRBV12-3 or TRBV12-4 with TRBJ2-7, with TRBD2 matching over 10 bases. The trim removed 2 bases at V and 5 bases at J, leaving 3 bases unmatched. The CDR3 loop spans 14 amino acids. The CDR3 DNA reads TGTGCCAGCAGTTTATCTAGCGGGAGAAACGAGCAGTACTTC. This gives the protein CASSLSSGRNEQYF.

This chain uses TRBV11-2 with TRBJ2-2; TRBD1 matches at 12 bases. The germline gives CDR1 SGHAT, CDR2 FQNNGV. This CDR3 contains 16 residues. The junction had 5 bases not matched to a gene; V was cut back by 5 bases and J by 4 bases. The CDR3 reads CASSMRDRGRTGELFF. Written as DNA, the CDR3 is TGTGCCAGCAGCATGCGGGACAGGGGGCGCACCGGGGAGCTGTTTTTT.

In this sample, this clonotype turned up a few times. The V call is TRBV11-2, the J call TRBJ2-1; D gene ambiguous. Deletions cut 2 bases from V and 4 bases from J, with 9 bases between. Germline V gene data show CDR1 as SGHAT and CDR2 as FQNNGV. There are 14 residues in the CDR3. The CDR3 sequence is CASSLFVGYNEQFF. CDR3 DNA: TGTGCCAGCAGCTTATTTGTCGGGTACAATGAGCAGTTCTTC.

In this sample, this clonotype turned up a few times. The V call is TRBV20-1, the J call TRBJ1-5; 7 nucleotides align to TRBD1. V lost 6 bases, J lost 0 bases, and 11 bases stayed unmatched. The length of the CDR3 is 16 residues. CDR1 is DFQATT and CDR2 is SNEGSKA in the germline V gene (reference sequence). CDR3 loop: CSARKTGWDSNQPQHF. CDR3 nucleotides: TGCAGTGCCAGGAAGACAGGGTGGGATAGCAATCAGCCCCAGCATTTT.

V usage is TRBV7-8 and J usage is TRBJ1-6; D is undetermined. Trimming took 0 bases from V and 8 from J, leaving 5 bases between them. The germline V gene encodes CDR1 SGHVS and CDR2 FQNEAQ. CDR3 length equals 13 residues. The CDR3 spells CASSLARDSPLHF. The CDR3 bases are TGTGCCAGCAGCTTAGCGCGGGATTCACCCCTCCACTTT.

In its sample, this clonotype was seen a few times. V is TRBV19 and J is TRBJ2-3; a weak D match, TRBD2 (6 bases). The CDR3 totals 14 residues. Trimming removed 8 bases at V and 7 bases at J, with 19 bases between. Per the germline V gene, CDR1 is LNHDA and CDR2 is SQIVND (reference sequence). The CDR3 is CASSPGASVNTQYF. CDR3 nucleotides: TGTGCCAGTTCCCCCGGGGCTAGCGTAAATACGCAGTATTTT.

The J gene is TRBJ2-3, the V gene TRBV6-4; D unclear. The CDR3 extends over 15 amino acids. Per germline, CDR1 MRHNA and CDR2 SNTAGT. Trimming took 2 bases from V and 4 from J, leaving 13 bases between them. The CDR3 here is CASSDDTAGSDTQYF. The CDR3 bases are TGTGCCAGCAGTGACGACACGGCAGGATCAGATACGCAGTATTTT.

This clonotype appeared a few times. The V gene is TRBV5-1, the J gene TRBJ2-1; D not resolved. Germline CDR1 reads SGHRS; CDR2 reads YFSETQ. V gave up 0 bases and J gave up 2 bases, with 9 bases separating them. This CDR3 spans 15 amino acids. CDR3: CASSLGLDPYNEQFF. The CDR3 bases are TGCGCCAGCAGCTTGGGTCTAGATCCCTACAATGAGCAGTTCTTC.

This clonotype has only a few counts. This rearrangement joins TRBV20-1 to TRBJ2-1; TRBD1 is a possible D gene (5 bases). V gave up 5 bases and J gave up 4 bases, with 15 bases separating them. The CDR3 runs to 14 residues. Germline V gives CDR1 DFQATT, CDR2 SNEGSKA (reference sequence). The CDR3: CSASQGRAYNEQFF. The DNA of the CDR3 is TGCAGTGCTTCTCAGGGAAGGGCTTACAATGAGCAGTTCTTC.

The chain is built from TRBV6-2 or TRBV6-3 and TRBJ2-7; TRBD1 might be the D (5 bases). CDR3 length: 15 residues. V lost 0 bases and J lost 1, with 10 bases in between. Germline V CDR1 and CDR2: MNHEY, SVGEGT. This chain's CDR3 is CASSYSEAGSYEQYF. CDR3 nucleotide sequence: TGTGCCAGCAGTTACTCCGAGGCAGGGTCCTACGAGCAGTACTTC.

This chain connects TRBV6-5 to TRBJ1-1; 11 positions agree with TRBD1. This CDR3 is 14 amino acids long. CDR1 and CDR2 from the germline V gene are MNHEY and SVGAGI. Unmatched junction bases numbered 0, after V lost 6 bases and J lost 0 bases. The CDR3 here is CASRGQGVNTEAFF. The CDR3, as DNA: TGTGCCAGCAGGGGACAGGGGGTGAACACTGAAGCTTTCTTT.

This chain joins TRBV3-1 and TRBJ2-3; D is undetermined. V dropped 1 base and J dropped 2 bases, with 7 bases sitting between them. CDR3 size: 14 residues. Germline CDR1 reads LGHDT; CDR2 reads YNNKEL (reference sequence). CDR3 DNA sequence: TGTGCCAGCAGCCAAGTCGGGTTCACAGATACGCAGTATTTT. Residues: CASSQVGFTDTQYF.

CDR3 sequence: CATSDFARGEAFF. The CDR3 DNA is TGTGCCACCAGTGATTTCGCGAGGGGTGAAGCTTTCTTT. This chain connects TRBV24-1 to TRBJ1-1; tentatively, D is TRBD1 (5 bases). The V end was cut by 1 base, the J end by 7 bases, with 9 bases between. This CDR3 comprises 13 residues. CDR1 and CDR2 from the germline V gene are KGHDR and SFDVKD.

This clonotype has only a few counts. The chain couples TRBV27 to TRBJ1-5; D gene unclear. The ends were cut back, 5 bases at V and 1 base at J, with 12 bases in the middle. Germline V gene data show CDR1 as MNHEY and CDR2 as SMNVEV (reference sequence). This CDR3 is built from 15 residues. The CDR3 DNA reads as TGTGCCAGCAGTACCGGAGGAATGAGCAATCAGCCCCAGCATTTT. Protein sequence: CASSTGGMSNQPQHF.

This clonotype was seen more than once but under ten times. The rearrangement links TRBV12-3 or TRBV12-4 to TRBJ2-1; 12 nucleotides agree with TRBD2. The length of the CDR3 is 15 residues. V was pared by 6 bases and J by 8 bases, with 8 bases of the junction left unmatched. As DNA, the CDR3 is TGTGCCAGCAGCCCTAGCGGGAGGGCCAGCGATGAGCAGTTCTTC. Translated: CASSPSGRASDEQFF.

A few counts support this clonotype. V is TRBV4-1 and J is TRBJ1-3, with TRBD1 matching over 10 bases. This CDR3 comprises 18 residues. Germline lookup yields CDR1 MGHRA and CDR2 YSYEKL. Trimming cost V 3 bases and J 1 base; bases outside gene matches: 9. For the CDR3, the DNA is TGCGCCAGCAGCCATATCACCGGACAGGGGGTTTCTGGAAACACCATATATTTT. Translating it yields CASSHITGQGVSGNTIYF.

This chain uses TRBV5-8 with TRBJ1-5; D remains ambiguous. CDR3 length equals 15 residues. V was cut by 3 bases and J by 3 bases, with 13 bases left in between. In germline, CDR1 is SGHTS, CDR2 YDEGEE. CDR3 in DNA: TGTGCCAGCAGCTGGGGATCGCGGCCCAATCAGCCCCAGCATTTT. Protein: CASSWGSRPNQPQHF.

The gene calls are TRBV6-5 and TRBJ1-1; 7 bases align to TRBD1. CDR3 length: 13 residues. The junction had 3 bases not matched to a gene; V was cut back by 8 bases and J by 0 bases. Germline values: CDR1 MNHEY, CDR2 SVGAGI. For the CDR3, the DNA is TGTGCCAGCGGGACAGCGATGAACACTGAAGCTTTCTTT. Translated: CASGTAMNTEAFF.

The genes are TRBV7-9 and TRBJ1-2, with 7 bases lining up with TRBD1. CDR1 and CDR2 (germline): SEHNR, FQNEAQ (reference sequence). Trimming removed 6 bases from V and 6 bases from J; junction bases left unmatched: 7. CDR3 length: 13 residues. The CDR3 here is CASRSTGTHGYTF. Written as DNA, the CDR3 is TGTGCCAGCAGGTCGACAGGGACTCATGGCTACACCTTC.

The chain uses TRBV6-6 and TRBJ2-7; 10 bases line up with TRBD1. Germline CDR1 and CDR2: MNHNY and SVGAGI (reference sequence). Trimming removed 5 bases from V and 6 bases from J; junction bases left unmatched: 10. This CDR3 is built from 15 residues. This chain's CDR3 is CASSPTQRDRGEQYF. CDR3 nucleotides: TGTGCCAGCAGTCCGACCCAACGGGACAGGGGCGAGCAGTACTTC.

This clonotype was found a few times. The V and J genes are TRBV7-3 and TRBJ2-3; 8 bases fit TRBD1. The CDR3 length is 16 residues. Germline-derived CDR1 and CDR2 are SGHTA and FQGTGA. Trimming at V came to 3 bases and at J to 3 bases, leaving 8 bases not matched to a gene. The CDR3 region has the DNA TGTGCCAGCAGCTTCGGCAGGGGGCCACCGACAGATACGCAGTATTTT. Translating it yields CASSFGRGPPTDTQYF.

The chain uses TRBV20-1 and TRBJ2-3; 10 bases align to TRBD2. The CDR3 is 16 amino acids. CDR1 DFQATT and CDR2 SNEGSKA come from the germline V gene (reference sequence). With V trimmed by 0 bases and J by 4 bases, 7 bases remained unmatched. CDR3 in DNA: TGCAGTGCTAGAGACCCCAGCGGGGGGGAACCAGATACGCAGTATTTT. It yields the protein CSARDPSGGEPDTQYF.